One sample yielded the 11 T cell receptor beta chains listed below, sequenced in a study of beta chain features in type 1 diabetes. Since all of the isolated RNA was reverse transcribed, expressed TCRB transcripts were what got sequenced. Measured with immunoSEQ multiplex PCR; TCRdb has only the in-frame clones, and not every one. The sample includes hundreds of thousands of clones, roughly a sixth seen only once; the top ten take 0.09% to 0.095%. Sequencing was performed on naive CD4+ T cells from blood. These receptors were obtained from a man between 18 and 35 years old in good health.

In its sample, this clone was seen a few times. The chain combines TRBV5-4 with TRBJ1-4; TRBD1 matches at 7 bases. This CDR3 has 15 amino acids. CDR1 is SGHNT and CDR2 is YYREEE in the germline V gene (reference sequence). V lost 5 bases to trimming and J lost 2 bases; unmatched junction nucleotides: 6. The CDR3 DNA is TGTGCCAGCAGAAAAGGGACAGAGACTAATGAAAAACTGTTTTTT. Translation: CASRKGTETNEKLFF. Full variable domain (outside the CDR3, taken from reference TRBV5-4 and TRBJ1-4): ETGVTQSPTHLIKTRGQQVTLRCSSQSGHNTVSWYQQALGQGPQFIFQYYREEENGRGNFPPRFSGLQFPNYSSELNVNALELDDSALYLCASRKGTETNEKLFFGSGTQLSVL.

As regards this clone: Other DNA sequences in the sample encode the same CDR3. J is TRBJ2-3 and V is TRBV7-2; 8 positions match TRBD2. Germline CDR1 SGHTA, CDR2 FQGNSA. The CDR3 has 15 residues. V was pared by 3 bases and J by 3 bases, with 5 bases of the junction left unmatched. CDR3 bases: TGTGCCAGCAGCTTGAGGCTAGCGGGTACAGATACGCAGTATTTT. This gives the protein CASSLRLAGTDTQYF.

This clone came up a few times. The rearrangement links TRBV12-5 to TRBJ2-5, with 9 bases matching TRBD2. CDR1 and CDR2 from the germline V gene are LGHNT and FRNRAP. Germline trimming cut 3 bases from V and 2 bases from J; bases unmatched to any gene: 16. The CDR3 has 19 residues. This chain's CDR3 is CASGFLDAIAGERQETQYF. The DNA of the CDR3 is TGTGCTAGTGGTTTTCTGGATGCGATAGCGGGAGAGCGGCAAGAGACCCAGTACTTC.

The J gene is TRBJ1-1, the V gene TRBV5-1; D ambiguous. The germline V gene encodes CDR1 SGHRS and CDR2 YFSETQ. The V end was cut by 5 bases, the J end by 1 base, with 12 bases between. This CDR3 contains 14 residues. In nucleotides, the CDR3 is TGCGCCAGCAGTCTGCCGCTGGGGAACACTGAAGCTTTCTTT. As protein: CASSLPLGNTEAFF.

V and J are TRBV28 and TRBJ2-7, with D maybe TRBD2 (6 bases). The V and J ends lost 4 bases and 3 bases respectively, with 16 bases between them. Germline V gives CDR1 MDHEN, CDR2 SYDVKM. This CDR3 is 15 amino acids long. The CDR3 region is CASSSPGAGGYEQYF. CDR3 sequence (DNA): TGTGCCAGCAGTTCCCCCGGGGCCGGGGGCTACGAGCAGTACTTC.

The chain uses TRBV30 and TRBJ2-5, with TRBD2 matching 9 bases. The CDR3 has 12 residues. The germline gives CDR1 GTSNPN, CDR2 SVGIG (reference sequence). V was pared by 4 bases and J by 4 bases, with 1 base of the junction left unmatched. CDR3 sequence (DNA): TGTGCCTGGAAGGGACTAGCAGAGACCCAGTACTTC. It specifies CAWKGLAETQYF. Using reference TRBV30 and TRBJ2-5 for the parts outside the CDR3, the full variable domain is SQTIHQWPATLVQPVGSPLSLECTVEGTSNPNLYWYRQAAGRGLQLLFYSVGIGQISSEVPQNLSASRPQDRQFILSSKKLLLSDSGFYLCAWKGLAETQYFGPGTRLLVL.

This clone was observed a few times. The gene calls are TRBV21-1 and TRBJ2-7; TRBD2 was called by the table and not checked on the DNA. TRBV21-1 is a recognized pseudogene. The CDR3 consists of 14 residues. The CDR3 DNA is TGTGCCAGCAGCAAAGGGCCGGAGTCCTACGAGCAGTACTTC. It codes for CASSKGPESYEQYF.

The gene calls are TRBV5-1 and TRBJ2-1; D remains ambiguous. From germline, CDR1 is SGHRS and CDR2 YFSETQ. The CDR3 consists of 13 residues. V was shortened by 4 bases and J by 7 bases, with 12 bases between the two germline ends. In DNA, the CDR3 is TGCGCCAGCAGCGGGCATGGATGGAATGAGCAGTTCTTC. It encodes CASSGHGWNEQFF.

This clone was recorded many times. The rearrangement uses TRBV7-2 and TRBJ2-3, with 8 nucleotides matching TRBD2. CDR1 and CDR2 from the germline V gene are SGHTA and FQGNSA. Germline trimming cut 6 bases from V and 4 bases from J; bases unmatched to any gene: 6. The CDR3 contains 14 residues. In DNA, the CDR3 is TGTGCCAGCAGACCGGGAGGGTCGGCAGATACGCAGTATTTT. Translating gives CASRPGGSADTQYF.

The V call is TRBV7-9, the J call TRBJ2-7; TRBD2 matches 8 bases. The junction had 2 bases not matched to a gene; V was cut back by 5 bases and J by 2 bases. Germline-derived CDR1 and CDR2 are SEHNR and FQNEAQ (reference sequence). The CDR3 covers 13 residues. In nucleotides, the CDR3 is TGTGCCAGCAGCCTACTAGCGGCCTACGAGCAGTACTTC. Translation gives CASSLLAAYEQYF.

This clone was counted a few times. The chain's CDR3 is CSVESGYEQYF. Written as DNA, the CDR3 is TGCAGCGTTGAATCAGGCTACGAGCAGTACTTC. The chain couples TRBV29-1 to TRBJ2-7; D unclear. The germline V gene has CDR1 SQVTM and CDR2 ANQGSEA. The CDR3 covers 11 residues. The ends were cut back, 2 bases at V and 3 bases at J, with 5 bases in the middle.